The clone carrying this T cell receptor (beta chain) was seen once. Antigen specificity is unknown. The use of a sample-barcoded 5' primer and a J-beta primer mix characterized a second PCR of roughly 7 to 12 cycles. TCRdb re-called the 5' RACE reads through MiXCR, storing one row per CDR3 protein. The table lists 650,000 to 800,000 distinct CDR3 sequences, around 45% of them singletons. This sample was taken from a study of blood T cells in healthy people across ages. Overall study: Every two T cells gave about one barcoded beta molecule via template switching.

Germline values: CDR1 SNHLY, CDR2 FYNNEI. The CDR3 covers 13 residues. Study observations and caveats: In older individuals, TCR beta diversity per million T cells was lower, falling roughly linearly with age. Diversity of TCR beta correlated strongly with naive T cell percentage. It was the long-lived donors that had more naive CD4+ cells and higher diversity than aged donors.

What was sequenced was blood. The TCR sequence derives from a man aged 60-69 years in good health. The chain links TRBV2 to TRBJ2-7; TRBD1 aligns across 7 bases. The last part of the DNA fits TRBJ2-5 better; the J call may be wrong. This chain's CDR3 is CAIQQQGTETQYF. CDR3 bases: TGTGCCATCCAACAACAGGGGACAGAGACCCAGTACTTC.